The next 3 T cell receptor beta chains were all read from a single sample in a study of OX40 agonist ivuxolimab in advanced cancers. Receptor amplification or capture employed the immunoSEQ multiplex PCR assay. Imported from immuneACCESS, the table was reduced by TCRdb to in-frame sequences with V and J called. These copies leave out some clones; in studies compared against another copy, an unresolved V gene accounts for under half, and the cause of the remainder is not known. In this sample the table shows about 40,000 clones, around 88% of which occur a single time. The ten largest clones take up around 23% of the sample. Sample: CD4+ or CD8+ T cells sorted from blood, taken in a trial of the OX40 agonist ivuxolimab. The receptors shown here come from an adult with an advanced solid tumor such as melanoma, head and neck, liver or kidney cancer.

The chain has TRBV6-4 and TRBJ2-2, with 8 bases aligning to TRBD2. The CDR3 loop spans 15 amino acids. Germline V gene data show CDR1 as MRHNA and CDR2 as SNTAGT. J lost 5 bases, V lost 6 bases, and 8 bases had no gene match. The CDR3 DNA follows: TGTGCCAGCAGCCCGGGGAGCGGGAGTACCGGGGAGCTGTTTTTT. Translation: CASSPGSGSTGELFF.

The rearrangement links TRBV27 to TRBJ1-1; unclear D gene. V lost 0 bases and J 6 bases, leaving 11 bases between the germline ends. Germline loops: CDR1 MNHEY, CDR2 SMNVEV (reference sequence). The CDR3 extends over 14 amino acids. This CDR3 is CASSLSWGHPEAFF. The CDR3 DNA reads as TGTGCCAGCAGTTTATCCTGGGGTCACCCTGAAGCTTTCTTT.

This chain uses TRBV14 with TRBJ2-2; no definite D call. CDR1 and CDR2 from the germline V gene are SGHDN and FVKESK. Trimming left V 1 base short and J 4 bases short, with 4 bases between. The CDR3 spans 13 residues. CDR3 DNA sequence: TGTGCCAGCAGCCAAGTAGGCACCGGGGAGCTGTTTTTT. Its translation is CASSQVGTGELFF.